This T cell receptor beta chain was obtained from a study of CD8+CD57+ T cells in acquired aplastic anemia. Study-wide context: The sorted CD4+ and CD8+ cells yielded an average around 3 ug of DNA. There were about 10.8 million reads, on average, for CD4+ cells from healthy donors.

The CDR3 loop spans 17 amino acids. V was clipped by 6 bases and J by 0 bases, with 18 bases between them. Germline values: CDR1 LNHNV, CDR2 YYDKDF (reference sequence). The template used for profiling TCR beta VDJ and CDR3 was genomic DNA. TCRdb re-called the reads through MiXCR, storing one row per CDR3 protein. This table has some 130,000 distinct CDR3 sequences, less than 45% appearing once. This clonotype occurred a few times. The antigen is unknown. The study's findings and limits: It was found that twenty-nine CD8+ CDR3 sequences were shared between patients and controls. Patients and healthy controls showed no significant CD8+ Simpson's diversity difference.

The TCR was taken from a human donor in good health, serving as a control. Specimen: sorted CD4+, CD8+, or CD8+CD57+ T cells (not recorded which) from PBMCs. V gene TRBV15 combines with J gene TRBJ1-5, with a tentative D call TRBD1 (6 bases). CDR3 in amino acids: CATRGGGSPYSNQPQHF. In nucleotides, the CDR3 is TGTGCCACCAGAGGGGGGGGGAGCCCTTATAGCAATCAGCCCCAGCATTTT.